Below are 18 T cell receptor beta chains sequenced from a single sample in a study of T cells in Graves' hyperthyroidism and ophthalmopathy (dated by TCRdb to between 2017 and 2020). Receptor amplification or capture employed multiplex PCR. The data were produced on an Illumina HiSeq 2000. Amplification of TCR beta CDR3 regions was carried out from RNA transcripts. The first round of RT-PCR for the TCR CDR3 was performed with the HTBI primer set and the Qiagen OneStep RT-PCR kit. In-frame beta chains were kept once TCRdb had trimmed the public reads at Q25 with fastp and called clones with MiXCR. Rows are combined by CDR3 protein, so each entry shows the most common genes and DNA. Counted in this sample were some 180,000 distinct CDR3 sequences; over 15% of them appeared once. Of the sample, 25% to 35% is held by the ten largest clones. The sample consisted of blood. Receptor source: a woman aged 45-65 years with Graves' hyperthyroidism.

This clonotype was observed many times. The chain carries TRBV19 and TRBJ2-6; D gene unclear. Germline-derived CDR1 and CDR2 are LNHDA and SQIVND (reference sequence). The ends were cut back, 7 bases at V and 4 bases at J, with 14 bases in the middle. The CDR3 consists of 15 residues. The CDR3 loop reads CASTLILDGANVLTF. CDR3 DNA: TGTGCCAGTACCCTTATTCTTGACGGGGCCAACGTCCTGACTTTC.

This clonotype has a count of ten or more. The genes are TRBV7-8 and TRBJ2-7, with 7 bases aligning to TRBD1. Trimming cost V 1 base and J 3 bases; bases outside gene matches: 6. The germline V gene has CDR1 SGHVS and CDR2 FQNEAQ. CDR3 length equals 15 residues. The CDR3 loop is CASSLGRGLDYEQYF. DNA for the CDR3: TGTGCCAGCAGCTTAGGCAGGGGGTTGGACTACGAGCAGTACTTC. The full variable domain, in which reference TRBV7-8 and TRBJ2-7 provide the parts outside the CDR3, is GAGVSQSPRYKVAKRGQDVALRCDPISGHVSLFWYQQALGQGPEFLTYFQNEAQLDKSGLPSDRFFAERPEGSVSTLKIQRTQQEDSAVYLCASSLGRGLDYEQYFGPGTRLTVT.

This clonotype was detected a few times. A single base separates this from a much larger clone, so it may be a read error. This rearrangement joins TRBV20-1 to TRBJ1-2; 8 bases fit TRBD1. The CDR3 sequence is 14 residues long. The V gene end was trimmed by 2 bases and the J gene end by 6 bases; junction bases not matched to a gene: 8. CDR1 and CDR2 (germline): DFQATT, SNEGSKA (reference sequence). The CDR3, as DNA: TGCAGTGCTAGAAGGACAGGGAGAATAGATGGCTACACCTTC. As protein: CSARRTGRIDGYTF.

This clonotype was counted ten times or more. The rearrangement joins TRBV5-1 to TRBJ2-3; 9 bases are a match to TRBD1. There are 16 residues in the CDR3. Germline loops: CDR1 SGHRS, CDR2 YFSETQ. Trimming cost V 0 bases and J 4 bases; bases outside gene matches: 6. CDR3 nucleotide sequence: TGCGCCAGCAGCTTGGAACAGGGGGCGCGTGCAGATACGCAGTATTTT. It translates to CASSLEQGARADTQYF.

The chain is built from TRBV5-1 and TRBJ2-3; perhaps TRBD2 as D (7 bases). Between the trimmed V and J ends, which lost 1 base and 2 bases, there was a span of 17 bases. This CDR3 region has 17 residues. The germline gives CDR1 SGHRS, CDR2 YFSETQ. This CDR3 reads CASSLREGGPNTDTQYF. CDR3 coding DNA: TGCGCCAGCAGCTTGAGGGAGGGGGGACCGAACACAGATACGCAGTATTTT. Full variable domain (outside the CDR3, taken from reference TRBV5-1 and TRBJ2-3): KAGVTQTPRYLIKTRGQQVTLSCSPISGHRSVSWYQQTPGQGLQFLFEYFSETQRNKGNFPGRFSGRQFSNSRSEMNVSTLELGDSALYLCASSLREGGPNTDTQYFGPGTRLTVL.

This clonotype showed up many times. The chain recombines TRBV9 with TRBJ2-1; TRBD2 aligns across 12 bases. There are 15 residues in the CDR3. The ends lost 0 bases at V and 6 bases at J; junction bases unmatched: 1. CDR1 is SGDLS, CDR2 YYNGEE, per germline. CDR3 residues: CASSVASGGANEQFF. The CDR3 region has the DNA TGTGCCAGCAGCGTAGCTAGCGGGGGGGCCAATGAGCAGTTCTTC.

This clonotype has ten or more counts. The J gene is TRBJ2-7, the V gene TRBV3-1, with 9 bases that match TRBD1. From germline, CDR1 is LGHDT and CDR2 YNNKEL (reference sequence). V was pared by 3 bases and J by 3 bases, with 3 bases of the junction left unmatched. The CDR3 runs to 14 residues. The CDR3 here is CASSQGQGFYEQYF. The CDR3 coding sequence is TGTGCCAGCAGCCAGGGACAGGGTTTCTACGAGCAGTACTTC.

This clonotype was seen at least ten times. The chain uses TRBV11-2 and TRBJ2-3; D not certain. There are 12 residues in the CDR3. CDR1 is SGHAT, CDR2 FQNNGV, per germline. V dropped 3 bases and J dropped 5 bases, with 6 bases sitting between them. CDR3 sequence (DNA): TGTGCCAGCAGCTTCTCAGTAGATACGCAGTATTTT. This translates into CASSFSVDTQYF.

This chain connects TRBV12-3 or TRBV12-4 to TRBJ2-7; 9 nucleotides line up with TRBD1. This CDR3 has 14 residues. J gave up 4 bases and V 6 bases, and 7 bases lay outside the gene matches. The CDR3 DNA is TGTGCCAGCAGGTTCGGGACAGGGTTTTACGAGCAGTACTTC. Amino acids: CASRFGTGFYEQYF.

This clonotype has ten or more counts. The genes are TRBV3-1 and TRBJ1-2; the D gene is possibly TRBD1 (6 bases). Trimming shortened V by 5 bases and J by 7 bases, and 14 bases separated the two germline ends. Germline V gives CDR1 LGHDT, CDR2 YNNKEL (reference sequence). There are 13 residues in the CDR3. The CDR3 spells CASSSHNRVGYTF. The CDR3 DNA reads TGTGCCAGCAGCTCACACAACAGGGTTGGCTACACCTTC.

This clonotype was counted ten times or more. The chain couples TRBV7-6 to TRBJ2-5; no clear D. The germline CDR1 and CDR2 sequences are SGHVS and FNYEAQ. This CDR3 spans 13 amino acids. Trimming removed 5 bases from V and 7 bases from J, with 14 bases in between. Here the CDR3 DNA reads TGTGCCAGCAGCGTCGGTTCAATGGCGACCCAGTACTTC. Translated, it gives CASSVGSMATQYF.

This clonotype has a handful of counts. The chain employs TRBV4-3 and TRBJ1-1, with TRBD1 identical over 7 bases. This CDR3 region has 14 residues. After removal of 0 bases from V and 9 bases from J, the junction contained 7 bases not matched to a gene. Per the germline V gene, CDR1 is LGHNA and CDR2 is YSLEER. CDR3 loop: CASSQDRQGLKAFF. For the CDR3, the DNA is TGCGCCAGCAGCCAAGATCGACAGGGTTTAAAAGCTTTCTTT.

The chain uses TRBV19 and TRBJ2-7; perhaps TRBD2 as D (6 bases). The V end lost 5 bases, the J end lost 7 bases, and 15 bases lay between the germline ends. Germline CDR1 reads LNHDA; CDR2 reads SQIVND (reference sequence). The CDR3 runs 13 residues. The DNA for the CDR3 is TGTGCCAGTAGTCTAACCGACGCGGGAGAGCAGTACTTC. This encodes CASSLTDAGEQYF. Together with reference TRBV19 and TRBJ2-7, the CDR3 gives the full variable domain: DGGITQSPKYLFRKEGQNVTLSCEQNLNHDAMYWYRQDPGQGLRLIYYSQIVNDFQKGDIAEGYSVSREKKESFPLTVTSAQKNPTAFYLCASSLTDAGEQYFGPGTRLTVT.

The table lists this clonotype with many counts. This chain uses TRBV19 with TRBJ1-2; possibly TRBD1 for D (5 bases). The CDR3 length is 12 residues. The germline V and J ends were trimmed by 3 bases and 6 bases, with 8 bases remaining between them. Per the germline V gene, CDR1 is LNHDA and CDR2 is SQIVND (reference sequence). The CDR3 DNA reads as TGTGCCAGTAGTATGGGGCATGATGGCTACACCTTC. This translates into CASSMGHDGYTF.

This clonotype came up many times. V usage is TRBV28 and J usage is TRBJ1-1, with unresolved D. Trimming stripped 8 bases from V and 4 bases from J, with 14 bases between. The CDR3 length is 13 residues. Germline V gene sequence: CDR1 MDHEN, CDR2 SYDVKM. The chain's CDR3 is CASVEQPLTEAFF. The CDR3 DNA follows: TGTGCCAGCGTAGAACAGCCTCTCACTGAAGCTTTCTTT. Full variable domain (remainder filled in from reference TRBV28 and TRBJ1-1): DVKVTQSSRYLVKRTGEKVFLECVQDMDHENMFWYRQDPGLGLRLIYFSYDVKMKEKGDIPEGYSVSREKKERFSLILESASTNQTSMYLCASVEQPLTEAFFGQGTRLTVV.

This clonotype showed up many times. This rearrangement joins TRBV6-1 to TRBJ2-7; D could derive from TRBD1 or TRBD2 (6 bases each). The V end lost 1 base, the J end lost 2 bases, and 12 bases lay between the germline ends. Germline assignment: CDR1 MNHNS and CDR2 SASEGT. The CDR3 has 15 residues. The CDR3: CASSEVGGGTYEQYF. The DNA of the CDR3 is TGTGCCAGCAGTGAAGTAGGGGGAGGAACCTACGAGCAGTACTTC.

The rearrangement links TRBV4-1 to TRBJ1-4; TRBD1 might be the D (5 bases). V was shortened by 1 base and J by 10 bases, with 13 bases between the two germline ends. The CDR3 extends over 14 amino acids. Germline loops: CDR1 MGHRA, CDR2 YSYEKL. The CDR3 region has the DNA TGCGCCAGCAGCCAAGTCCAGGGAGGAAGAAAACTGTTTTTT. Amino acid sequence: CASSQVQGGRKLFF.

At least ten counts were recorded for this clonotype. The chain has TRBV2 and TRBJ2-3; 8 bases are a match to TRBD2. Germline CDR1 is SNHLY and CDR2 is FYNNEI. Losses at the gene ends were 4 bases for V and 2 bases for J; bases not matched to a gene: 5. The CDR3 is made up of 15 amino acids. The CDR3 is CASSVGGGNTDTQYF. The CDR3 nucleotides are TGTGCCAGCAGTGTGGGCGGGGGGAACACAGATACGCAGTATTTT.